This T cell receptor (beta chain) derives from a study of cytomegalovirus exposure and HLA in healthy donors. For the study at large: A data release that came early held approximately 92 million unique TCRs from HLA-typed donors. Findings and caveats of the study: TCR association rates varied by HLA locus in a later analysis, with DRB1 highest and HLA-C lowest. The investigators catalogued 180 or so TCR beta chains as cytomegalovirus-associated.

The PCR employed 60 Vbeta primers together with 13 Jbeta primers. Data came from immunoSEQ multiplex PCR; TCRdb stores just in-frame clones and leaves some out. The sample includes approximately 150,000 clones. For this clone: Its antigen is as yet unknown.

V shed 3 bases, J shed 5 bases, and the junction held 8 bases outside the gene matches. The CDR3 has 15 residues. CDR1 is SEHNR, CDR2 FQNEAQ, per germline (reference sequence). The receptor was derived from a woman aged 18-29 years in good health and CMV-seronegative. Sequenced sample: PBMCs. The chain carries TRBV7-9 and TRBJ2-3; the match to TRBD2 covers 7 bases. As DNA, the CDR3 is TGTGCCAGCAGCTTTCGTGGGAGGGTTGTAGATACGCAGTATTTT. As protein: CASSFRGRVVDTQYF.